This T cell receptor beta chain was recorded in a study of cytomegalovirus exposure and HLA in healthy donors. Across the study: Samples from HLA-typed donors yielded approximately 80 million unique TCRs in an early data release.

Note on this clone: What it recognizes is unknown.

Study observations and caveats: Analyses of presence/absence relied on an assumption of roughly uniform sequencing depth across donors.

The PCR used 60 Vbeta and 13 Jbeta primers. The data were produced by immunoSEQ multiplex PCR, yet TCRdb's version contains in-frame clones alone and is incomplete. The repertoire consists of about 50,000 clones, with roughly four fifths occurring once and the leading ten covering approximately 2.5%. V trimming: 6 bases; J trimming: 4 bases; junction bases outside the gene matches: 9. The CDR3 length is 14 residues. Germline CDR1 reads LNHDA; CDR2 reads SQIVND (reference sequence). The clonotype was recovered from a boy under 18 in good health and CMV-seropositive. The sample comprised PBMCs. The genes are TRBV19 and TRBJ2-7; 7 bases are shared with TRBD2. DNA for the CDR3: TGTGCCAGTAGCCACTTGGGGGGGGAGTACGAGCAGTACTTC. Protein: CASSHLGGEYEQYF.